These 2 T cell receptor beta chains were all obtained from the same sample, sequenced in a study of blood T cell repertoires in COVID-19. Sequencing used immunoSEQ multiplex PCR; TCRdb keeps in-frame clones, though not all of them. The data contain hundreds of thousands of clones, 85% to 90% of them singletons. Sequencing was performed on peripheral blood. The receptors shown here come from a man aged 50-60 years with COVID-19, enrolled during active disease.

V and J are TRBV6-5 and TRBJ1-1; no clear D gene. The CDR3 sequence is 14 residues long. Trimming pared 6 bases from V and 2 bases from J, leaving 13 bases between. Germline values: CDR1 MNHEY, CDR2 SVGAGI. The CDR3 region has the DNA TGTGCCAGCAGCCAACCGGGGAGAAACACTGAAGCTTTCTTT. Residues: CASSQPGRNTEAFF.

The table lists this clone with a few counts. The chain uses TRBV29-1 and TRBJ1-1; D is unresolved. Germline lookup yields CDR1 SQVTM and CDR2 ANQGSEA. V was cut by 4 bases and J by 5 bases, with 8 bases left in between. This CDR3 comprises 11 residues. DNA of the CDR3: TGCAGCGTTGGAAGCCTGACTGAAGCTTTCTTT. Protein product: CSVGSLTEAFF.